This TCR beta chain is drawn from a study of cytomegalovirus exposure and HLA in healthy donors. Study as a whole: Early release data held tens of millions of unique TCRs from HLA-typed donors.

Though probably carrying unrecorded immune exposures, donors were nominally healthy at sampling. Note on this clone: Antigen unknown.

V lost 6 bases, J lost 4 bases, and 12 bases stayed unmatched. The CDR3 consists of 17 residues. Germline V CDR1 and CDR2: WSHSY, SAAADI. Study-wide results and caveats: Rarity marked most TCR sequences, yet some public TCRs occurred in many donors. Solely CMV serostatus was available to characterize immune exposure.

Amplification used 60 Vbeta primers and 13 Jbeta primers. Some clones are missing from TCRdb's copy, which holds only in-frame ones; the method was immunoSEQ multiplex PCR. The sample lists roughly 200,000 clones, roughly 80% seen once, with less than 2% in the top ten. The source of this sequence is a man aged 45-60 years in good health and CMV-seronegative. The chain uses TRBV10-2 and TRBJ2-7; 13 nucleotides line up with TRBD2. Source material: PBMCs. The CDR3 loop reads CASSQRLAGGRSYEQYF. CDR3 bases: TGCGCCAGCAGCCAAAGACTAGCGGGAGGTCGGAGTTACGAGCAGTACTTC.